This T cell receptor beta chain was documented in a study of blood T cell repertoires in COVID-19. Original processing notes: Estimated nucleated cell counts came from reference gene primer amplification. Here immunoSEQ multiplex PCR was the method, and the copy in TCRdb shows in-frame clones only, minus some. Clonal size and the V and J genes are those of that table, whereas D and trimming came from the DNA. The sample carries approximately 150,000 clones, approximately 89% recorded once. The clonotype was recovered from a human donor in a cohort sampled during active COVID-19. The source material was peripheral blood.

Here the CDR3 reads CAWRSTGGGYTF. The CDR3 nucleotides are TGTGCCTGGAGGAGCACAGGGGGGGGCTACACCTTC. This rearrangement joins TRBV30 to TRBJ1-2; 8 bases fit TRBD1. V was pared by 3 bases and J by 8 bases, with 5 bases of the junction left unmatched. The CDR3 is 12 residues long. CDR1 is GTSNPN and CDR2 is SVGIG in the germline V gene (reference sequence).